Following are 2 T cell receptor beta chains from one sample sequenced in a study of beta chain features in type 1 diabetes. Overall study results and limits: The study found moderately but significantly shorter TCRB CDR3s in all four CD4+ subsets of Type 1 diabetes patients.

Investigators reverse transcribed all isolated RNA, so they sequenced expressed TCRB transcripts. The assay was immunoSEQ multiplex PCR, and TCRdb's table has in-frame clones only and misses some. Among more than 100,000 clones listed, 15% to 20% were seen once. Their antigens remain unidentified. Material: central memory CD4+ T cells from blood. The receptors derive from a man aged 25 to 45 with type 1 diabetes.

This clone was observed a handful of times. V and J are TRBV2 and TRBJ1-5; D is undetermined. Trimming shortened V by 6 bases and J by 2 bases, and 11 bases separated the two germline ends. The CDR3 runs 14 residues. Germline lookup yields CDR1 SNHLY and CDR2 FYNNEI. In DNA, the CDR3 is TGTGCCAGCAGCCGTTTTGACGGCAATCAGCCCCAGCATTTT. Its translation is CASSRFDGNQPQHF.

This clone was observed a few times. The CDR3 spells CSADRDQPQHF. CDR3 bases: TGCAGTGCCGACAGGGATCAGCCCCAGCATTTT. The genes are TRBV20-1 and TRBJ1-5, with 7 bases matching TRBD1. The CDR3 contains 11 residues. V gave up 6 bases and J gave up 5 bases; unmatched junction bases: 1. Germline lookup yields CDR1 DFQATT and CDR2 SNEGSKA (reference sequence).